This entry is about one T cell receptor beta chain. Its antigen is unidentified. This CDR3 has 16 amino acids. CDR1 and CDR2 (germline): SNHLY, FYNNEI. Trimming pared 6 bases from V and 0 bases from J, leaving 17 bases between. The sample originates from a study of cytomegalovirus exposure and HLA in healthy donors. Healthy donors of bone marrow made up the group. PCR employed 60 Vbeta and 13 Jbeta primers. Sequencing used immunoSEQ multiplex PCR; TCRdb keeps in-frame clones, though not all of them. The sample comprises 180,000 or so clones, 60% to 80% of which are singletons, and 7.7% rests with the top ten. The study, taken as a whole, reports: No immune exposure information besides CMV serostatus was available.

The receptor comes from a woman aged 40 to 50 in good health and CMV-seropositive. This chain joins TRBV2 and TRBJ1-1; D perhaps matches TRBD1 (6 bases). Specimen: PBMCs. The CDR3 coding sequence is TGTGCCAGCAGCCGACAGGCATCAACAGTGAACACTGAAGCTTTCTTT. It encodes CASSRQASTVNTEAFF.